The entry below describes one T cell receptor beta chain. The target antigen is unknown. This entry belongs to a study of T cells expressing NK-cell markers. Study-wide context: The TCR beta repertoires were obtained from sorted CD3+CD56+NKG2C+, CD3+CD56+NKG2C- and CD3+CD56-NKG2C+ T cells. Study-level findings and limits: Expanded NKG2C+ T cell clones were not confirmed as HCMV-specific.

TCRdb processed the 5' RACE reads again and assigns one entry to each CDR3 protein, with no DNA. This sample's table reports roughly 160,000 distinct CDR3 sequences. Germline values: CDR1 GTSNPN, CDR2 SVGIG (reference sequence). The CDR3 covers 12 residues. The sample taken for sequencing was blood T cells: a sorted CD56 or NKG2C T cell subset, CD4+ or CD8+ T cells, or bulk PBMC T cells (not recorded which). The chain carries TRBV30 and TRBJ2-1; TCRdb designates TRBD2, a call that cannot be tested without DNA. The source of this sequence is a woman aged 18-70 years in good health. CDR3 amino acids: CAYEIGGDEQFF.